This T cell receptor beta chain was found in a study of blood T cell repertoires in COVID-19 (TCRdb year 2020). With respect to the entire study: Samples from collaborators originated in the United States, Italy and Spain and spanned both the acute and convalescent phases of COVID-19. The prospective study material was composed of cDNA or gDNA derived from T cells, B-cell-depleted T cells, or PBMCs. The dataset comprised deeply sampled blood TCRbeta repertoires from subjects exposed to, actively infected with, or recovered from COVID-19. A freely available public database, intended as a resource for researchers studying the immune response to SARS-CoV-2, is where the repertoires were released. Samples were obtained from the ongoing ImmuneRACE study (first 160 participants) and from 1,254 subjects provided by 6 global collaborators. Nearly every sample came with metadata listing a de-identified subject ID, COVID-19 status, age in years and sex. HLA class I and class II types, where available, came from metadata supplied by the sample provider rather than from assay-based typing. Study-wide conclusions, independent of this receptor: Clinical and demographic metadata were provided uncurated, with the amount varying by source and participant.

TCRbeta CDR3 regions were amplified from genomic DNA by means of the immunoSEQ Assay, a bias-controlled multiplex PCR. As for how the authors treated the data: The number of nucleated cells in each sample was estimated from the amplification of reference gene primers within the assay. Sequence reads were collapsed and filtered to measure the absolute abundance of every unique TCRbeta CDR3 rearrangement. Productive Simpson clonality was computed per sample as the square root of Simpson's diversity index over productive rearrangements. The immuneACCESS repertoire file appears here via TCRdb, limited to in-frame rearrangements. These files lack a portion of the clones; in checked studies, under half of the deficit traces to unresolved V genes, and the cause of the others is not known. The D gene and trimming were derived from the DNA, and the V and J assignments and clone size from that table. This sample has about 390,000 clones in its table, and around 87% of those were observed once. Together, the top ten hold about 2% of the sample.

Regarding this clone: Its recognized antigen is unknown. No much larger clone exists at a distance of one base, and base qualities are not known.

CDR1 and CDR2, looked up from the germline V gene (reference sequence), are MNHEY and SMNVEV. V and J are trimmed by 3 bases and 2 bases, and the gene matches miss 5 bases of the junction. Reading from cysteine to phenylalanine, the CDR3 counts 15 amino acids. Kept here is only the CDR3 DNA, which spans 45 bases and is read in frame from base 1. At one collaborating source in Seattle, patients were enrolled during active infection and were followed longitudinally through the course of disease. The collaborating institutions used their own protocols to collect whole blood in K2EDTA tubes. For TCRbeta analysis, collaborators shipped samples as frozen whole blood, isolated PBMCs, or DNA extracted from either of those sample types.

The receptor was derived from a woman aged 55 to 70 with COVID-19, enrolled during active disease. The rearrangement combines TRBV27 with TRBJ2-7; the junction holds 9 bases that match TRBD2. Source material: peripheral blood. The CDR3 corresponds to CASSLASGETYEQYF. The nucleotide sequence is given as TGTGCCAGCAGTTTGGCTAGCGGGGAGACCTACGAGCAGTACTTC.